Following are 17 T cell receptor beta chains from one sample sequenced in a study of cytomegalovirus exposure and HLA in healthy donors. Primers: 60 Vbeta forward and 13 Jbeta reverse. TCRdb's copy holds only in-frame clones and misses some; the assay was immunoSEQ multiplex PCR. The sample includes 85,000 to 90,000 clones, approximately 79% seen only once; the top ten take around 2.5%. Sequenced input: PBMCs. These receptors all stem from a man aged 25-45 years in good health and CMV-seronegative.

The CDR3 here is CASSMRDGEAETQYF. In DNA form, the CDR3 reads TGTGCCAGTAGTATGAGGGACGGGGAGGCGGAGACCCAGTACTTC. V gene TRBV19 combines with J gene TRBJ2-5; D possibly corresponds to TRBD2 (6 bases). V was cut by 3 bases and J by 5 bases, with 16 bases left in between. Germline CDR1 and CDR2: LNHDA and SQIVND (reference sequence). This CDR3 spans 15 amino acids. Supplemented by reference TRBV19 and TRBJ2-5, the full variable domain reads DGGITQSPKYLFRKEGQNVTLSCEQNLNHDAMYWYRQDPGQGLRLIYYSQIVNDFQKGDIAEGYSVSREKKESFPLTVTSAQKNPTAFYLCASSMRDGEAETQYFGPGTRLLVL.

The rearrangement links TRBV9 to TRBJ1-2; D remains ambiguous. Trimming took 0 bases from V and 4 from J, leaving 13 bases between them. The CDR3 length is 15 residues. Germline lookup yields CDR1 SGDLS and CDR2 YYNGEE. In DNA, the CDR3 is TGTGCCAGCAGCGTAGAGGAGGGAGGCTTCTATGGCTACACCTTC. Its protein product is CASSVEEGGFYGYTF.

The CDR3: CASSQESGGSYEQYF. CDR3 bases: TGCGCCAGCAGCCAAGAATCTGGCGGTTCCTACGAGCAGTACTTC. This chain links TRBV4-3 with TRBJ2-7; the D is unclear. CDR1 LGHNA and CDR2 YSLEER come from the germline V gene. This CDR3 is 15 amino acids long. The germline V and J ends were trimmed by 0 bases and 1 base, with 10 bases remaining between them.

This chain joins TRBV13 and TRBJ1-1; D might be TRBD1 (5 bases). This CDR3 is built from 16 residues. V was pared by 1 base and J by 11 bases, with 23 bases between. Per germline, CDR1 PRHDT and CDR2 FYEKMQ (reference sequence). CDR3 residues: CASSLEGEATGEEAFF. The CDR3 region has the DNA TGTGCCAGCAGCTTAGAAGGAGAGGCAACGGGGGAGGAGGCTTTCTTT.

The chain employs TRBV7-8 and TRBJ1-5; possible D gene TRBD1, 6 bases. Trimming shortened V by 5 bases and J by 2 bases, and 10 bases separated the two germline ends. The germline gives CDR1 SGHVS, CDR2 FQNEAQ. The CDR3 sequence is 14 residues long. The CDR3 loop is CASSLDSGNQPQHF. As DNA, the CDR3 is TGTGCCAGCAGCCTGGACAGCGGCAATCAGCCCCAGCATTTT.

This clone occurred a few times. The rearrangement links TRBV7-9 to TRBJ2-1; 9 nucleotides line up with TRBD2. This CDR3 is built from 12 residues. The germline V gene has CDR1 SEHNR and CDR2 FQNEAQ (reference sequence). V shed 7 bases, J shed 15 bases, and the junction held 10 bases outside the gene matches. CDR3 DNA sequence: TGTGCCAGCACCCGTAGCGGGGGCCCTGGGTTCTTC. Its protein is CASTRSGGPGFF.

The J gene is TRBJ1-2, the V gene TRBV29-1; 9 bases match TRBD1. The V and J ends lost 6 bases and 8 bases, in that order; junction bases with no gene match: 13. The CDR3 spans 14 residues. CDR1 and CDR2 from the germline V gene are SQVTM and ANQGSEA. This CDR3 is CSVGTGPGGIGYTF. The CDR3 coding sequence is TGCAGCGTGGGGACAGGGCCTGGGGGTATAGGCTACACCTTC.

This rearrangement joins TRBV7-8 to TRBJ2-7, with a weak D call TRBD1 (6 bases). The CDR3 has 15 residues. Trimming pared 2 bases from V and 0 bases from J, leaving 11 bases between. Germline CDR1 is SGHVS and CDR2 is FQNEAQ. DNA of the CDR3: TGTGCCAGCAGCTTATCAGGGGATCTCTCCTACGAGCAGTACTTC. Translated: CASSLSGDLSYEQYF.

The rearrangement joins TRBV5-6 to TRBJ2-7; D is perhaps TRBD1 (7 bases). Trimming took off 1 base at V and 2 bases at J, with 22 bases between the two ends. The length of the CDR3 is 18 residues. The germline V gene has CDR1 SGHDT and CDR2 YYEEEE. CDR3 amino acids: CASSLLGGGTEKAYEQYF. The CDR3 bases are TGTGCCAGCAGCTTGCTTGGGGGCGGGACAGAGAAAGCCTACGAGCAGTACTTC.

The chain joins TRBV6-1 to TRBJ1-2; no clear D gene. The CDR3 extends over 15 amino acids. The germline V gene has CDR1 MNHNS and CDR2 SASEGT. The V end was cut by 0 bases, the J end by 4 bases, with 12 bases between. The CDR3 is CASSEAPGRSYGYTF. The CDR3 coding sequence is TGTGCCAGCAGTGAAGCCCCCGGGAGGTCCTATGGCTACACCTTC.

This clone showed up just a few times. This chain connects TRBV9 to TRBJ2-3; 8 nucleotides line up with TRBD2. Germline CDR1 and CDR2: SGDLS and YYNGEE. CDR3 length: 15 amino acids. J gave up 2 bases and V 5 bases, and 7 bases lay outside the gene matches. CDR3 coding DNA: TGTGCCAGCAGTTACGGGGGGGACTCCACAGATACGCAGTATTTT. This encodes CASSYGGDSTDTQYF.

V is TRBV6-1 and J is TRBJ1-4; D uncertain. Trimming removed 4 bases from V and 4 bases from J, with 10 bases in between. Germline values: CDR1 MNHNS, CDR2 SASEGT. The CDR3 runs 14 residues. CDR3 region: CASSGISYNEKLFF. Written as DNA, the CDR3 is TGTGCCAGCAGTGGTATCAGTTATAATGAAAAACTGTTTTTT.

The chain joins TRBV30 to TRBJ1-1; D possibly corresponds to TRBD1 (6 bases). Trimming took off 1 base at V and 3 bases at J, with 15 bases between the two ends. The CDR3 totals 15 residues. CDR1 and CDR2 from the germline V gene are GTSNPN and SVGIG (reference sequence). CDR3 region: CAWSGRGPLHTEAFF. For the CDR3, the DNA is TGTGCCTGGAGTGGCAGGGGACCCCTCCACACTGAAGCTTTCTTT.

V and J are TRBV5-6 and TRBJ2-5, with a weak D call TRBD2 (5 bases). Between the trimmed V and J ends, which lost 2 bases and 7 bases, there was a span of 18 bases. Germline V lookup: CDR1 SGHDT, CDR2 YYEEEE. The CDR3 runs 15 residues. CDR3 residues: CASSLKSRTETTQYF. The CDR3 nucleotides are TGTGCCAGCAGCTTAAAGTCCCGGACTGAGACGACCCAGTACTTC.

The rearrangement uses TRBV1 and TRBJ2-2; TRBD2 is the table's D call and was not checked against the DNA. TRBV1 is an annotated pseudogene. The CDR3 sequence is 20 residues long. CDR3 bases: TGCACCAGCAGCCAAGATAGGGGACTAGCGGGGGCTCTGAACACCGGGGAGCTGTTTTTT. Its protein product is CTSSQDRGLAGALNTGELFF.

V and J are TRBV9 and TRBJ2-2, with 10 bases identical to TRBD2. CDR3 length: 17 residues. V trimming: 0 bases; J trimming: 5 bases; junction bases outside the gene matches: 7. Per the germline V gene, CDR1 is SGDLS and CDR2 is YYNGEE. In DNA form, the CDR3 reads TGTGCCAGCAGCGTAGTAAGCGGGGGGGCGTATACCGGGGAGCTGTTTTTT. It codes for CASSVVSGGAYTGELFF.

The rearrangement joins TRBV6-1 to TRBJ1-5; TRBD1 agrees at 10 bases. Germline V gene data show CDR1 as MNHNS and CDR2 as SASEGT. The CDR3 extends over 15 amino acids. J lost 4 bases, V lost 7 bases, and 7 bases had no gene match. The chain's CDR3 is CASTQGTGENQPQHF. The CDR3 bases are TGTGCCAGCACCCAGGGGACAGGGGAGAATCAGCCCCAGCATTTT.